Here is one T cell receptor beta chain with its context. This clone was detected once. Its antigen remains undetermined. Base qualities are missing; no much larger clone stands one base away. The library was built by means of the immunoSEQ multiplex PCR assay. Following the manufacturer's protocol, the hsTCRB Kit was used to amplify rearranged TCR beta chain sequences. Sequencing of TCRB libraries was carried out on an Illumina MiSeq. The study's own analysis went as follows. Demultiplexing, trimming and gene mapping were performed with the kit vendor's proprietary platform. TCRdb holds this immuneACCESS table with in-frame rearrangements only. Some clones are missing; in checked studies, unresolved V genes explain under half, and the rest has no known cause. That table is the source of V, J and clone size, and D and trimming were worked out from the DNA. For this sample there are around 56,000 clones; approximately 80% appear just once. Approximately 3.1% of the sample belongs to the ten largest clones.

This sample is drawn from a study of a mutant IDH1 vaccine in newly diagnosed glioma (dated by TCRdb to the early 2020s). In the study overall: Patients were given eight vaccinations, in weeks 1, 3, 5, 7, 11, 15, 19 and 23, which matched visits V03 through V10. Prior to enrollment, standard therapy consisting of radiotherapy alone, temozolomide alone, or radiochemotherapy with temozolomide had been administered to patients, with the combination being received by most patients. In the chemotherapy-containing groups, vaccination started alongside temozolomide cycles, whereas in patients who had radiotherapy alone it started 4-6 weeks after radiotherapy. Of the roughly 32 treated patients, approximately 60% were male and approximately 40% were female, and a mean age of about 37 years was recorded. For exploratory analyses, longitudinal TCRB deep sequencing was carried out in around 24 treated patients wherever samples were available. Peripheral blood samples were drawn at six visits, namely V03 (baseline), V05, V07, V10, V12 and V13.

The intended sense of this specimen's time point label: week 5, during vaccination. Every vaccine dose consisted of 300 ug of a 20-mer mutant IDH1 peptide in Montanide, administered subcutaneously together with topical imiquimod. Donors had newly diagnosed WHO grade 3 or 4 IDH1-mutant astrocytomas with loss of nuclear ATRX. The samples were drawn from NOA16, a multicentre, single-arm, open-label phase I trial in Germany that tested a mutant IDH1 peptide vaccine in humans for the first time. The DNeasy Blood and Tissue Kit was used to extract genomic DNA from EDTA blood for TCRB sequencing. General conclusions and limits of the study: Immune responses induced by the vaccine were seen in about 93% of patients across multiple MHC alleles. No apparent relationship was observed between pseudoprogression and alterations in the top peripheral T cell clonotypes detected by TCRB sequencing. It was noted by the authors that analyses of patient blood samples could not be reproduced owing to sample limitations. Selection of PBMC samples for TCRB deep sequencing was based on availability.

The CDR3 goes from the cysteine to the phenylalanine over 12 residues. Only CDR3 DNA remains: 36 bases, in frame from the first base. V is clipped by 4 bases and J by 3 bases, and the sequence between their germline boundaries is 7 bases long. Reading the germline V gene gives CDR1 SGHDT and CDR2 YYEEEE. The receptor was derived from a woman aged 18-35 years with glioma. Some clones in this sample may be carry-over from other donors' samples. Recombination joined TRBV5-6 with TRBJ1-1; no confident D gene assignment can be made. Source: PBMCs, taken from a glioma patient whose treatment included an IDH1 peptide vaccine. The DNA is as follows: TGTGCCAGCAGCCGGATTGACACTGAAGCTTTCTTT. It is translated as CASSRIDTEAFF.